The 19 T cell receptor beta chains in this list originate from one sample, sequenced in a study of blood T cell repertoires in COVID-19. The repertoire was sequenced with immunoSEQ multiplex PCR; TCRdb's copy has only in-frame clones and lacks some. The data hold around 100,000 clones, with about 90% observed a single time. The sample comprised peripheral blood. These receptors came from a man aged 25-45 years in a cohort sampled during active COVID-19.

The rearrangement uses TRBV3-1 (or the pseudogene TRBV3-2) and TRBJ2-2, with a possible D match to TRBD2 (6 bases). V was shortened by 0 bases and J by 6 bases, with 17 bases between the two germline ends. Germline V gives CDR1 LGHDT, CDR2 YNNKEL (reference sequence). The CDR3 is 17 residues long. CDR3 protein: CASSQDIGGTRAGELFF. The CDR3 DNA reads as TGTGCCAGCAGCCAAGATATCGGCGGGACCCGGGCCGGGGAGCTGTTTTTT.

This chain connects TRBV28 to TRBJ1-2, with TRBD1 matching 7 bases. The V gene end was trimmed by 6 bases and the J gene end by 1 base; junction bases not matched to a gene: 20. The CDR3 extends over 19 amino acids. The germline CDR1 and CDR2 sequences are MDHEN and SYDVKM. Here the CDR3 reads CASSPVTGQALGVNYGYTF. The CDR3 DNA sequence: TGTGCCAGCAGCCCCGTCACCGGACAGGCCCTAGGCGTTAACTATGGCTACACCTTC.

This sequence joins TRBV5-1 and TRBJ2-2, with no clear D. Trimming removed 2 bases from V and 4 bases from J, with 9 bases in between. There are 14 residues in the CDR3. CDR1 and CDR2 from the germline V gene are SGHRS and YFSETQ. The CDR3 is CASSFTAPTGELFF. The CDR3 DNA follows: TGCGCCAGCAGCTTCACAGCCCCCACCGGGGAGCTGTTTTTT.

V and J are TRBV27 and TRBJ1-6; a weak D match, TRBD1 (6 bases). Trimming pared 6 bases from V and 10 bases from J, leaving 16 bases between. Germline lookup yields CDR1 MNHEY and CDR2 SMNVEV (reference sequence). The CDR3 is 14 amino acids. The CDR3 DNA is TGTGCCAGCAGAGAAACAGGGAGAGGGTCACCCCTCCACTTT. Amino acids: CASRETGRGSPLHF.

The V gene is TRBV19, the J gene TRBJ1-4; the D is unclear. This CDR3 has 16 amino acids. V was trimmed by 7 bases and J by 8 bases, leaving 23 bases between them. Germline-derived CDR1 and CDR2 are LNHDA and SQIVND (reference sequence). The CDR3: CASKRSSVLSPEKLFF. CDR3 bases: TGTGCCAGTAAGAGGTCCTCGGTCCTCTCGCCGGAAAAACTGTTTTTT. Together with reference TRBV19 and TRBJ1-4, the CDR3 gives the full variable domain: DGGITQSPKYLFRKEGQNVTLSCEQNLNHDAMYWYRQDPGQGLRLIYYSQIVNDFQKGDIAEGYSVSREKKESFPLTVTSAQKNPTAFYLCASKRSSVLSPEKLFFGSGTQLSVL.

The chain employs TRBV5-6 and TRBJ2-3; tentative D call: TRBD2 (5 bases). Per germline, CDR1 SGHDT and CDR2 YYEEEE. The CDR3 is 16 residues long. The V end was cut by 0 bases, the J end by 2 bases, with 13 bases between. The CDR3 sequence: CASSLVVSGNTDTQYF. CDR3 sequence (DNA): TGTGCCAGCAGCTTGGTCGTGAGCGGTAACACAGATACGCAGTATTTT.

The chain carries TRBV28 and TRBJ1-1; the D is unclear. Trimming removed 3 bases from V and 3 bases from J, with 14 bases in between. In germline, CDR1 is MDHEN, CDR2 SYDVKM. This CDR3 contains 15 residues. Here the CDR3 DNA reads TGTGCCAGCAGTTTGCTCCCGGTCGGGGACACTGAAGCTTTCTTT. Its translation: CASSLLPVGDTEAFF. The full variable domain, completed using reference TRBV28 and TRBJ1-1, is DVKVTQSSRYLVKRTGEKVFLECVQDMDHENMFWYRQDPGLGLRLIYFSYDVKMKEKGDIPEGYSVSREKKERFSLILESASTNQTSMYLCASSLLPVGDTEAFFGQGTRLTVV.

The J gene is TRBJ1-5, the V gene TRBV6-5; no reliable D call. Trimming removed 4 bases from V and 6 bases from J, with 13 bases in between. The CDR3 runs 14 residues. From germline, CDR1 is MNHEY and CDR2 SVGAGI. The chain's CDR3 is CASSFGEGAQPQHF. CDR3 sequence (DNA): TGTGCCAGCAGTTTCGGGGAGGGTGCTCAGCCCCAGCATTTT.

The chain employs TRBV6-1 and TRBJ2-4; D may be TRBD1 (6 bases). The CDR3 is made up of 20 amino acids. The ends were cut back, 1 base at V and 0 bases at J, with 22 bases in the middle. Germline CDR1 and CDR2: MNHNS and SASEGT. The CDR3: CASSEVGGVGTKVAKNIQYF. CDR3 nucleotides: TGTGCCAGCAGTGAAGTAGGGGGTGTTGGGACCAAGGTAGCCAAAAACATTCAGTACTTC.

The V gene is TRBV4-1, the J gene TRBJ1-5, with 11 nucleotides matching TRBD1. The junction had 6 bases not matched to a gene; V was cut back by 4 bases and J by 1 base. The CDR3 sequence is 17 residues long. Germline CDR1 is MGHRA and CDR2 is YSYEKL. The CDR3 protein is CASSPDRGPSSNQPQHF. The CDR3 region has the DNA TGCGCCAGCAGCCCGGACAGGGGGCCCTCCAGCAATCAGCCCCAGCATTTT.

The chain carries TRBV27 and TRBJ2-1, with D perhaps matching TRBD1 (6 bases). The CDR3 contains 14 residues. Between the trimmed V and J ends, which lost 4 bases and 6 bases, there was a span of 13 bases. Germline V gene lookup returns CDR1 MNHEY and CDR2 SMNVEV (reference sequence). CDR3 loop: CASSSRTGSNEQFF. CDR3 in DNA: TGTGCCAGCAGTTCCCGTACAGGGAGCAATGAGCAGTTCTTC.

This clone was counted a few times. The rearrangement links TRBV5-1 to TRBJ1-1; D may be TRBD1 (5 bases). The CDR3 runs 14 residues. V was trimmed by 2 bases and J by 3 bases, leaving 11 bases between them. Germline V gives CDR1 SGHRS, CDR2 YFSETQ. The CDR3: CASSLSGLDTEAFF. The CDR3 nucleotides read TGCGCCAGCAGCTTATCAGGGCTTGACACTGAAGCTTTCTTT.

The chain links TRBV27 to TRBJ1-4, with a tentative D call TRBD1 (6 bases). Per germline, CDR1 MNHEY and CDR2 SMNVEV (reference sequence). Between the trimmed V and J ends, which lost 4 bases and 5 bases, there was a span of 11 bases. This CDR3 spans 14 amino acids. CDR3 protein: CASSSGGLNEKLFF. CDR3 DNA: TGTGCCAGCAGTTCCGGGGGGCTAAATGAAAAACTGTTTTTT.

Only one count was recorded for this clone. V and J are TRBV6-5 and TRBJ2-7, with a weak D call TRBD1 (6 bases). Trimming pared 0 bases from V and 0 bases from J, leaving 12 bases between. CDR1 and CDR2 from the germline V gene are MNHEY and SVGAGI. This CDR3 has 16 amino acids. CDR3 sequence: CASSYSSTGSSYEQYF. In nucleotides, the CDR3 is TGTGCCAGCAGTTACTCGAGTACAGGGTCCTCCTACGAGCAGTACTTC.

This clone was observed a handful of times. The J gene is TRBJ2-3, the V gene TRBV4-1; TRBD2 matches 7 bases. Germline trimming cut 4 bases from V and 2 bases from J; bases unmatched to any gene: 9. The V gene's germline CDR1 is MGHRA and CDR2 YSYEKL. The CDR3 sequence is 16 residues long. CDR3 DNA sequence: TGCGCCAGCAGCCCTTCACCCGGGACTACCACAGATACGCAGTATTTT. It is translated as CASSPSPGTTTDTQYF.

The chain links TRBV6-1 to TRBJ2-3, with 7 bases aligning to TRBD1. Germline CDR1 is MNHNS and CDR2 is SASEGT. V dropped 0 bases and J dropped 4; count of bases not matched to a gene: 7. The CDR3 length is 16 residues. CDR3 loop: CASSEAIGQVADTQYF. CDR3 nucleotide sequence: TGTGCCAGCAGTGAAGCCATTGGACAGGTGGCAGATACGCAGTATTTT.

The V gene is TRBV30, the J gene TRBJ2-3, with 7 bases that match TRBD1. The CDR3 sequence is 15 residues long. The ends lost 3 bases at V and 6 bases at J; junction bases unmatched: 12. The germline V gene has CDR1 GTSNPN and CDR2 SVGIG (reference sequence). The CDR3: CAWRPGQALGDTQYF. The CDR3 DNA is TGTGCCTGGAGACCAGGACAGGCGCTGGGGGATACGCAGTATTTT.

The rearrangement uses TRBV29-1 and TRBJ2-6, with 7 bases lining up with TRBD2. Germline values: CDR1 SQVTM, CDR2 ANQGSEA. The junction had 1 base not matched to a gene; V was cut back by 4 bases and J by 1 base. The CDR3 is made up of 14 amino acids. CDR3 loop: CSVVGGSGANVLTF. The CDR3 DNA follows: TGCAGCGTTGTCGGGGGGTCTGGGGCCAACGTCCTGACTTTC.

On this clone itself: Additional DNA sequences in this sample encode the identical CDR3. This chain connects TRBV12-3 or TRBV12-4 to TRBJ1-2; D gene uncertain. Trimming removed 6 bases at V and 1 base at J, with 6 bases between. This CDR3 has 12 amino acids. The CDR3 nucleotides read TGTGCCAGCAGCCGGGGTAACTATGGCTACACCTTC. It codes for CASSRGNYGYTF.